This T cell receptor (beta chain) is drawn from a study of T cells in Graves' hyperthyroidism and ophthalmopathy. RNA transcripts yielded amplified TCR beta CDR3 regions. TCR CDR3 underwent first-round RT-PCR with the HTBI primer set. Using its own MiXCR run on the multiplex PCR reads, TCRdb lists one record per CDR3 protein. The sample lists 300,000 to 400,000 distinct CDR3 sequences; about 14% were seen once. This clonotype was seen only a few times. V was clipped by 4 bases and J by 2 bases, with 13 bases between them. The CDR3 covers 14 residues. Germline V CDR1 and CDR2: SGHNT, YYREEE (reference sequence).

The clonotype originates from a woman in her 30s with Graves' hyperthyroidism. V usage is TRBV5-4 and J usage is TRBJ2-7, with D possibly TRBD1 on 6 matching bases. The material sequenced was blood. The DNA of the CDR3 is TGTGCCAGCAGCCTCCAGGGGTTCCCCTACGAGCAGTACTTC. Translating gives CASSLQGFPYEQYF.